This T cell receptor beta chain was sequenced in a study of siplizumab effects on memory and regulatory T cells. Repertoires were generated with immunoSEQ multiplex PCR, while TCRdb's copy carries only in-frame clones and drops some. The sample carries 97,000 or so clones, around 90% recorded once. Regarding the study as a whole: There were only a minor fraction of alloreactive clones that mapped to unstimulated subsets. In siplizumab cultures, the suppressive function of proliferating Tregs remained unconfirmed. Controls had approximately 25% Treg-derived mappable alloreactive CD4+ clones on average, versus around 64% with siplizumab. Naive T cells were seemingly more diverse than memory cells, and major contributions to the alloresponse seemed to be made by them.

Trimming took 5 bases from V and 5 from J, leaving 19 bases between them. Germline V gives CDR1 GTSNPN, CDR2 SVGIG (reference sequence). The CDR3 is 15 amino acids. Concerning this clone itself: Its cognate antigen is unknown.

The receptor comes from a human donor in good health. The gene calls are TRBV30 and TRBJ1-5; D remains unclear. Specimen: CD4+ T cells sorted from blood. Here the CDR3 DNA reads TGTGCCTGGCAAAACCGTGACGGGGAACATCAGCCCCAGCATTTT. This gives the protein CAWQNRDGEHQPQHF.